The 32 T cell receptor beta chains below come from one sample, sequenced in a study of T cells in Graves' hyperthyroidism and ophthalmopathy. Using RNA transcripts as the source, TCR beta CDR3 regions were amplified. In the first-round RT-PCR of the TCR CDR3, the HTBI primer set was used. TCRdb reprocessed the multiplex PCR reads via MiXCR and lists one record per CDR3 protein. The table records roughly 500,000 distinct CDR3 sequences, about 43% of them present only once. The sequenced sample was peripheral blood or thyroid tissue (not recorded which). These TCRs come from an adult woman with Graves' disease, either hyperthyroidism or ophthalmopathy (not recorded which).

This clonotype occurred many times. This chain connects TRBV6-1 to TRBJ1-2; D is ambiguous. V dropped 5 bases and J dropped 2 bases, with 12 bases sitting between them. This CDR3 has 14 residues. Germline values: CDR1 MNHNS, CDR2 SASEGT. For the CDR3, the DNA is TGTGCCAGCAGTCCCAGGAGGCCCAACTATGGCTACACCTTC. As protein: CASSPRRPNYGYTF.

Ten or more counts support this clonotype. J is TRBJ1-2 and V is TRBV6-5; the D is unclear. Trimming took 7 bases from V and 7 from J, leaving 19 bases between them. The germline gives CDR1 MNHEY, CDR2 SVGAGI. The CDR3 contains 14 residues. For the CDR3, the DNA is TGTGCCAGCACGGCCCGAGCTGGATCTCCTGGCTACACCTTC. It codes for CASTARAGSPGYTF.

This clonotype has only one observation. The chain carries TRBV7-6 and TRBJ1-1, with D maybe TRBD1 (5 bases). Germline loops: CDR1 SGHVS, CDR2 FNYEAQ. The CDR3 runs to 16 residues. V lost 3 bases, J lost 2 bases, and 16 bases lay in between. The CDR3 spells CASSLEDRGINTEAFF. The CDR3 bases are TGTGCCAGCAGCTTGGAAGACAGAGGAATCAACACTGAAGCTTTCTTT.

V and J are TRBV7-6 and TRBJ1-2, with TRBD1 as a possible D gene (5 bases). Between the trimmed V and J ends, which lost 5 bases and 3 bases, there was a span of 16 bases. CDR1 and CDR2 (germline): SGHVS, FNYEAQ. The CDR3 is 15 amino acids. As DNA, the CDR3 is TGTGCCAGCAGCCTAGGGGTGACAAGAGACTATGGCTACACCTTC. Its protein is CASSLGVTRDYGYTF.

This clonotype was counted at least ten times. This sequence joins TRBV6-5 and TRBJ2-2; a weak D match, TRBD2 (5 bases). The CDR3 length is 16 residues. CDR1 is MNHEY and CDR2 is SVGAGI in the germline V gene. The V and J ends lost 6 bases and 0 bases respectively, with 14 bases between them. The CDR3 DNA follows: TGTGCCAGCAGCCCGGCTAGCAATACGAACACCGGGGAGCTGTTTTTT. Translated: CASSPASNTNTGELFF.

Ten or more counts support this clonotype. The rearrangement uses TRBV6-5 and TRBJ1-2, with 7 bases matching TRBD1. Germline trimming cut 0 bases from V and 7 bases from J; bases unmatched to any gene: 5. The CDR3 extends over 14 amino acids. Per the germline V gene, CDR1 is MNHEY and CDR2 is SVGAGI. The CDR3 spells CASSYSVDRSGYTF. The CDR3 DNA is TGTGCCAGCAGTTACTCGGTGGACAGGAGTGGCTACACCTTC.

The table lists this clonotype with a few counts. The V gene is TRBV10-3, the J gene TRBJ2-7; maybe TRBD1 (5 bases). Germline V gene sequence: CDR1 ENHRY, CDR2 SYGVKD. The ends were cut back, 10 bases at V and 7 bases at J, with 20 bases in the middle. The CDR3 contains 13 residues. The CDR3, as DNA: TGTGCCAGCAGGGCCTCGGGCGCTTATGAGCAGTACTTC. It is translated as CASRASGAYEQYF.

The gene calls are TRBV10-3 and TRBJ2-7; D remains ambiguous. This CDR3 comprises 11 residues. The germline V gene has CDR1 ENHRY and CDR2 SYGVKD. V lost 4 bases and J 2 bases, leaving 3 bases between the germline ends. CDR3 in amino acids: CAISVAYEQYF. CDR3 nucleotide sequence: TGTGCCATCAGTGTCGCCTACGAGCAGTACTTC.

This clonotype has more than one count but fewer than ten. This chain uses TRBV2 with TRBJ2-3; D possibly uses TRBD1 or TRBD2 (5 bases each). The CDR3 covers 15 residues. CDR1 SNHLY and CDR2 FYNNEI come from the germline V gene. V was pared by 0 bases and J by 0 bases, with 7 bases between. CDR3 coding DNA: TGTGCCAGCAGTGAAGCCGGGACCAGCACAGATACGCAGTATTTT. As protein: CASSEAGTSTDTQYF.

This clonotype was recorded many times. The rearrangement links TRBV2 to TRBJ2-5; TRBD2 might be the D (6 bases). V shed 5 bases and J shed 5 bases, with 15 bases lying between them. The CDR3 spans 14 residues. Germline CDR1 reads SNHLY; CDR2 reads FYNNEI. CDR3 residues: CASSLSGTPETQYF. The CDR3 DNA is TGTGCCAGCAGTTTATCCGGGACTCCCGAGACCCAGTACTTC. Together with reference TRBV2 and TRBJ2-5, the CDR3 gives the full variable domain: EPEVTQTPSHQVTQMGQEVILRCVPISNHLYFYWYRQILGQKVEFLVSFYNNEISEKSEIFDDQFSVERPDGSNFTLKIRSTKLEDSAMYFCASSLSGTPETQYFGPGTRLLVL.

At least ten counts were recorded for this clonotype. The junction differs from germline at one of its ends, possibly a read error. J is TRBJ2-2 and V is TRBV25-1; perhaps D is TRBD1 or TRBD2 (6 bases each). Germline-derived CDR1 and CDR2 are MGHDK and SYGVNS. CDR3 length: 17 amino acids. CDR3 protein: CASSDGWGARNAGELFF. CDR3 nucleotides: TGTGCCAGCAGTGATGGTTGGGGGGCGCGGAACGCCGGGGAGCTGTTTTTT.

The chain carries TRBV20-1 and TRBJ2-5; tentative D call: TRBD2 (7 bases). There are 13 residues in the CDR3. Trimming took off 7 bases at V and 2 bases at J, with 14 bases between the two ends. Germline CDR1 is DFQATT and CDR2 is SNEGSKA (reference sequence). CDR3 sequence (DNA): TGCAGTGGAGGGGGGGGCTTACAAGAGACCCAGTACTTC. Translation gives CSGGGGLQETQYF.

This clonotype was counted ten times or more. This chain joins TRBV19 and TRBJ2-2; D unclear. This CDR3 contains 13 residues. Between the trimmed V and J ends, which lost 3 bases and 6 bases, there was a span of 8 bases. CDR1 is LNHDA and CDR2 is SQIVND in the germline V gene (reference sequence). CDR3: CASSMVSSGELFF. CDR3 DNA sequence: TGTGCCAGTAGTATGGTGTCCTCCGGGGAGCTGTTTTTT.

This clonotype came up once. The V gene is TRBV7-9, the J gene TRBJ2-5; 8 nucleotides align to TRBD1. Trimming took 1 base from V and 5 from J; bases not matched to a gene: 9. The CDR3 runs to 16 residues. CDR1 and CDR2 from the germline V gene are SEHNR and FQNEAQ (reference sequence). The CDR3 is CASSLVRQGAEETQYF. The DNA of the CDR3 is TGTGCCAGCAGCTTAGTGCGGCAGGGGGCTGAGGAGACCCAGTACTTC.

CDR3 DNA sequence: TGTGCCAGCAGCGTAGTCCCCTCTGGAAACACCATATATTTT. It codes for CASSVVPSGNTIYF. This chain joins TRBV9 and TRBJ1-3; D not certain. Between the trimmed V and J ends, which lost 0 bases and 0 bases, there was a span of 4 bases. The length of the CDR3 is 14 residues. Germline loops: CDR1 SGDLS, CDR2 YYNGEE.

The chain is built from TRBV2 and TRBJ2-5; D gene ambiguous. Germline CDR1 SNHLY, CDR2 FYNNEI. Trimming removed 4 bases at V and 5 bases at J, with 11 bases between. This CDR3 is 13 amino acids long. The CDR3 sequence is CASSGETGETQYF. CDR3 coding DNA: TGTGCCAGCAGTGGGGAAACCGGGGAGACCCAGTACTTC. The variable domain in full, completed from reference TRBV2 and TRBJ2-5, reads EPEVTQTPSHQVTQMGQEVILRCVPISNHLYFYWYRQILGQKVEFLVSFYNNEISEKSEIFDDQFSVERPDGSNFTLKIRSTKLEDSAMYFCASSGETGETQYFGPGTRLLVL.

V is TRBV7-1 and J is TRBJ2-7; TRBD1 aligns across 7 bases. TRBV7-1 is given ORF status, its function remaining uncertain. The CDR3 has 13 amino acids. V gave up 6 bases and J gave up 2 bases; unmatched junction bases: 4. In DNA form, the CDR3 reads TGTGCCAGCAGGATTGGGACAGCCTACGAGCAGTACTTC. This translates into CASRIGTAYEQYF.

The rearrangement uses TRBV10-3 and TRBJ1-4; possibly TRBD1 for D (5 bases). This CDR3 comprises 14 residues. V was shortened by 6 bases and J by 2 bases, with 10 bases between the two germline ends. Per germline, CDR1 ENHRY and CDR2 SYGVKD. CDR3 bases: TGTGCCATCAGCGTGGGACTGACTAATGAAAAACTGTTTTTT. Translating it yields CAISVGLTNEKLFF.

As for this clonotype: Because the CDR3 is missing its conserved closing phenylalanine or tryptophan, this is likely a read error. The DNA is omitted, as the CDR3 cannot be located on it reliably, and the CDR3 follows TCRdb's listing. The chain couples TRBV12-3 or TRBV12-4 to TRBJ2-2; TRBD1 is the table's D call and was not checked against the DNA. The CDR3 extends over 10 residues, inclusive of both ends. Here the CDR3 reads CASSLSSGQG.

This clonotype was seen more than once but under ten times. The rearrangement joins TRBV5-5 to TRBJ1-5, with 7 bases fitting TRBD1. The CDR3 covers 15 residues. With 5 bases clipped from V and 4 bases from J, the junction kept 9 bases outside the gene matches. Germline CDR1 and CDR2: SGHKS and YYEKEE (reference sequence). CDR3 sequence: CASRHGTAENQPQHF. The DNA for the CDR3 is TGTGCCAGCAGGCATGGGACAGCCGAAAATCAGCCCCAGCATTTT.

This clonotype was picked up many times. CDR3 nucleotides: TGTGCCAGCAGCTTACTCACAGGGTCTTGGGAGACCCAGTACTTC. This codes for CASSLLTGSWETQYF. The rearrangement uses TRBV7-2 and TRBJ2-5, with D possibly TRBD1 on 6 matching bases. Trimming stripped 2 bases from V and 5 bases from J, with 15 bases between. CDR3 size: 15 residues. Germline values: CDR1 SGHTA, CDR2 FQGNSA.

Turning to this clonotype: No conserved phenylalanine or tryptophan ends this CDR3, so it is likely a read error. The DNA is omitted, as the CDR3 cannot be located on it reliably, and the CDR3 follows TCRdb's listing. This chain uses TRBV20-1 with TRBJ1-1. The CDR3 has 8 amino acids, counting both end residues. Germline V gene sequence: CDR1 DFQATT, CDR2 SNEGSKA (reference sequence). The chain's CDR3 is CSARGRLA.

Regarding this clonotype: One base away lies a much larger clone, so this may be a sequencing read error. The chain is built from TRBV6-5 and TRBJ1-6; D is ambiguous. The CDR3 runs to 14 residues. Germline CDR1 reads MNHEY; CDR2 reads SVGAGI. The ends were cut back, 2 bases at V and 10 bases at J, with 12 bases in the middle. DNA for the CDR3: TGTGCCAGCAGTTACCCCGAGGGTAGCTCACCCCTCCACTTT. Its protein is CASSYPEGSSPLHF.

This clonotype has a handful of counts. The genes are TRBV28 and TRBJ2-5; D is ambiguous. Germline assignment: CDR1 MDHEN and CDR2 SYDVKM. Trimming removed 6 bases from V and 7 bases from J, with 18 bases in between. The CDR3 length is 14 residues. The CDR3 spells CASRSTGWGGTQYF. The CDR3 bases are TGTGCCAGCAGGTCGACTGGGTGGGGTGGGACCCAGTACTTC.

This clonotype was counted ten times or more. J is TRBJ2-7 and V is TRBV6-1; the match to TRBD2 covers 8 bases. V was clipped by 2 bases and J by 2 bases; unmatched bases: 5. The CDR3 contains 15 residues. Germline loops: CDR1 MNHNS, CDR2 SASEGT. For the CDR3, the DNA is TGTGCCAGCAGTGAATGGCTAGCGGGCACCTACGAGCAGTACTTC. As protein: CASSEWLAGTYEQYF.

At least ten counts were recorded for this clonotype. The chain uses TRBV27 and TRBJ1-6; perhaps TRBD1 as D (5 bases). CDR3 size: 15 residues. The germline V and J ends were trimmed by 2 bases and 7 bases, with 12 bases remaining between them. Germline V gene sequence: CDR1 MNHEY, CDR2 SMNVEV (reference sequence). The CDR3, as DNA: TGTGCCAGCAGTTTAGGGGCCATCTTCAATTCACCCCTCCACTTT. It specifies CASSLGAIFNSPLHF.

The chain uses TRBV29-1 and TRBJ1-1; 9 nucleotides align to TRBD1. Germline V gene sequence: CDR1 SQVTM, CDR2 ANQGSEA. Germline trimming cut 7 bases from V and 1 base from J; bases unmatched to any gene: 10. This CDR3 region has 15 residues. In DNA, the CDR3 is TGCAGCGCCGAGGACAGGGGAAGGGGGAACACTGAAGCTTTCTTT. Translation gives CSAEDRGRGNTEAFF.

The rearrangement uses TRBV6-1 and TRBJ2-5; 12 bases align to TRBD2. The CDR3 extends over 16 amino acids. After removal of 5 bases from V and 4 bases from J, the junction contained 8 bases not matched to a gene. The germline V gene has CDR1 MNHNS and CDR2 SASEGT. CDR3 sequence reads: CASSRTSGIGGETQYF. DNA for the CDR3: TGTGCCAGCAGTCGGACTAGCGGGATTGGAGGAGAGACCCAGTACTTC.

In its sample, this clonotype was seen many times. The V call is TRBV19, the J call TRBJ2-7; 7 bases match TRBD2. The CDR3 has 15 residues. V lost 5 bases, J lost 0 bases, and 7 bases stayed unmatched. Germline V gives CDR1 LNHDA, CDR2 SQIVND (reference sequence). CDR3 sequence: CASSPLARSSYEQYF. Here the CDR3 DNA reads TGTGCCAGTAGTCCACTAGCGAGGAGCTCCTACGAGCAGTACTTC.

The V gene is TRBV10-2, the J gene TRBJ2-5; D gene unclear. CDR1 is WSHSY, CDR2 SAAADI, per germline. Trimming took off 6 bases at V and 1 base at J, with 12 bases between the two ends. The CDR3 contains 14 residues. Here the CDR3 DNA reads TGCGCCAGCAGACTTCCGGGCTCCCAAGAGACCCAGTACTTC. Translated, it gives CASRLPGSQETQYF.

V is TRBV7-6 and J is TRBJ2-2; the match to TRBD2 covers 9 bases. The ends lost 5 bases at V and 5 bases at J; junction bases unmatched: 6. The CDR3 totals 15 residues. Germline CDR1 SGHVS, CDR2 FNYEAQ. The CDR3 DNA follows: TGTGCCAGCAGCAGCGGGACTAGCACGACCGGGGAGCTGTTTTTT. Translation: CASSSGTSTTGELFF. The whole variable domain, filled in from reference TRBV7-6 and TRBJ2-2, reads GAGVSQSPRYKVTKRGQDVALRCDPISGHVSLYWYRQALGQGPEFLTYFNYEAQQDKSGLPNDRFSAERPEGSISTLTIQRTEQRDSAMYRCASSSGTSTTGELFFGEGSRLTVL.

V gene TRBV20-1 combines with J gene TRBJ2-7; D is possibly TRBD1 or TRBD2 (5 bases each). Germline lookup yields CDR1 DFQATT and CDR2 SNEGSKA (reference sequence). The V end was cut by 4 bases, the J end by 7 bases, with 20 bases between. The CDR3 extends over 14 amino acids. The CDR3: CSAIGWGGGGEQYF. In DNA form, the CDR3 reads TGCAGTGCTATTGGCTGGGGCGGAGGCGGGGAGCAGTACTTC.